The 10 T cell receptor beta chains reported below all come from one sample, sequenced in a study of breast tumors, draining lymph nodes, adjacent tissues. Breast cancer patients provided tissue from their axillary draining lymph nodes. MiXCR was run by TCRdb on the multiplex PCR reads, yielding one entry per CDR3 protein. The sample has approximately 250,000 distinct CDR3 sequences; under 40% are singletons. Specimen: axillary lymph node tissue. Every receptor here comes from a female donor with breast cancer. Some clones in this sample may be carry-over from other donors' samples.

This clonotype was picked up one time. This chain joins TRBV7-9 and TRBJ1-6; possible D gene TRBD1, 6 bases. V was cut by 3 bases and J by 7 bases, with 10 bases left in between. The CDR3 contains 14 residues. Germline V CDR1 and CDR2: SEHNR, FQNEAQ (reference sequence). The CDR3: CASSFGTSNSPLHF. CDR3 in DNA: TGTGCCAGCAGCTTCGGGACATCGAATTCACCCCTCCACTTT.

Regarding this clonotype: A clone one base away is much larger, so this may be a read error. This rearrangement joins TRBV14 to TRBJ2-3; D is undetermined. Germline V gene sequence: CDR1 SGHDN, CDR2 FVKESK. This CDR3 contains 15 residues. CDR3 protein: CASSQDALRTDTPYF. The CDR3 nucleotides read TGTGCCAGCAGCCAAGATGCCCTACGCACAGATACGCCGTATTTT.

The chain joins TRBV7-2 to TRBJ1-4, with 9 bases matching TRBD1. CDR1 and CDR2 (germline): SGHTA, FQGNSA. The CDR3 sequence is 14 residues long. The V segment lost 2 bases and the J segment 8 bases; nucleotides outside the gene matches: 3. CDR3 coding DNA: TGTGCCAGCAGCTTACGGGACAGGGAAGAAAAACTGTTTTTT. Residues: CASSLRDREEKLFF. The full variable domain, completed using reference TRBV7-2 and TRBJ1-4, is GAGVSQSPSNKVTEKGKDVELRCDPISGHTALYWYRQSLGQGLEFLIYFQGNSAPDKSGLPSDRFSAERTGGSVSTLTIQRTQQEDSAVYLCASSLRDREEKLFFGSGTQLSVL.

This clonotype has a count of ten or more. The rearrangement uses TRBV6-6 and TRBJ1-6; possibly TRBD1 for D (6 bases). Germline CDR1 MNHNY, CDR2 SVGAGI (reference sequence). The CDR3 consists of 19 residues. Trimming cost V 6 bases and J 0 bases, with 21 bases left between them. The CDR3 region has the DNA TGTGCCAGCAGAACGACAAGAGGACAGATAAGCTCCTATAATTCACCCCTCCACTTT. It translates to CASRTTRGQISSYNSPLHF.

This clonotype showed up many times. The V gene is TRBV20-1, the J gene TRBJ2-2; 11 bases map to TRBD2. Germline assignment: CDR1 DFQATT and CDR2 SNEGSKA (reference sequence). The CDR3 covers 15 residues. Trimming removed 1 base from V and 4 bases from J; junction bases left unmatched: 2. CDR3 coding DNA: TGCAGTGCTAGAGTCGGACTAGCGGGCACCGGGGAGCTGTTTTTT. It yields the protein CSARVGLAGTGELFF.

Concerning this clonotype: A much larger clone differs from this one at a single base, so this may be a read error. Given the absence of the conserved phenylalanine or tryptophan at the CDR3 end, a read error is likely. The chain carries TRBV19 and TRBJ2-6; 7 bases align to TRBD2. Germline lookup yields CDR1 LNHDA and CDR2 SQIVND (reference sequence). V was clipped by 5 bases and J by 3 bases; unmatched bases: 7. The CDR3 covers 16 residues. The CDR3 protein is CASSVSGRGGANVLTS. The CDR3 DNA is TGTGCCAGTAGTGTTTCAGGGAGGGGTGGGGCCAACGTCCTGACTTCC.

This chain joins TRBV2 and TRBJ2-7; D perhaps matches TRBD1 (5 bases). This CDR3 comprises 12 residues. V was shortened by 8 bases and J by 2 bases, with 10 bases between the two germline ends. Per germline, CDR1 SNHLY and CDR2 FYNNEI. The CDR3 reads CASRRETYEQYF. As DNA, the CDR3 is TGTGCCAGCCGCAGGGAAACCTACGAGCAGTACTTC.

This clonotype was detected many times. As DNA, the CDR3 is TGTGCCAGTAGTTTAGCGGGAATAAACACCGGGGAGCTGTTTTTT. It encodes CASSLAGINTGELFF. The rearrangement uses TRBV19 and TRBJ2-2; TRBD2 agrees at 8 bases. Germline CDR1 and CDR2: LNHDA and SQIVND (reference sequence). Trimming cost V 5 bases and J 2 bases; bases outside gene matches: 4. The CDR3 loop spans 15 amino acids.

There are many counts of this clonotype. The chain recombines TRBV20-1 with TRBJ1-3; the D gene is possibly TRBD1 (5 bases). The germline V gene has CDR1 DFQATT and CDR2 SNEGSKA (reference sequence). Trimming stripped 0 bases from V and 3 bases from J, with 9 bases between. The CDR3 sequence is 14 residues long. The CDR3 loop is CSARDPGSGNTIYF. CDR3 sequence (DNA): TGCAGTGCTAGAGATCCAGGGAGTGGAAACACCATATATTTT.

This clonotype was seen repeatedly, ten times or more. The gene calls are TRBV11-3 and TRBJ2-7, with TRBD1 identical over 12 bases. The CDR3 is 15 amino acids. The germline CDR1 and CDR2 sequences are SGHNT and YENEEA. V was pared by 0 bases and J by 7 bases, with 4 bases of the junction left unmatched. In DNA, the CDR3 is TGTGCCAGCAGCTTAGAGGGACAGGGGGCGCGTGAGCAGTACTTC. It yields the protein CASSLEGQGAREQYF.